This T cell receptor (beta chain) was sequenced in a study of shared clonotypes between healthy human individuals. Turning to the study itself: Used for every donor were three CD4 naive, three CD4 memory, two CD8 naive and one CD8 memory plate.

Terminally differentiated effector memory CD45RA+ cells were left out of the naive CD8 fraction, which was CD45RO-negative and positively selected for CCR7. Germline CDR1 reads SGHTS; CDR2 reads YDEGEE. The length of the CDR3 is 14 residues. Trimming cost V 1 base and J 7 bases, with 12 bases left between them. Data came from immunoSEQ multiplex PCR; TCRdb stores just in-frame clones and leaves some out. The table lists about 2 million clones, approximately 94% of them singletons, with 0.9% to 1.3% in the top ten. The sample consisted of naive CD8+ T cells sorted from blood. This TCR came from a man aged 18-30 years in good health. This rearrangement joins TRBV5-8 to TRBJ1-5; the D gene is possibly TRBD1 (5 bases). This CDR3 reads CASSLWGRGQPQHF. The CDR3 bases are TGTGCCAGCAGCTTGTGGGGGAGAGGGCAGCCCCAGCATTTT.